This TCR beta chain was observed in a study of blood T cell repertoires in COVID-19. Study details: COVID-19 samples collected from the United States, Italy and Spain covered acute and convalescent phases. T cells, B-cell-depleted T cells, or PBMCs supplied cDNA or gDNA.

Under the authors' procedure: Nucleated cell counts were estimated from reference gene primer amplification. Sequencing used immunoSEQ multiplex PCR; TCRdb keeps in-frame clones, though not all of them. The DNA was the basis for D and trimming; V, J and clone size are from that table. Here the sample spans about 44,000 clones, about nine tenths being singletons. The sample comprised peripheral blood. This TCR was recovered from a woman at least 80 years old in a cohort sampled during active or convalescent COVID-19.

Here the CDR3 DNA reads TGCGCCAGCAGCTTGGGTCACGGGGTTAATAGGGAAGCTTTCTTT. Translating gives CASSLGHGVNREAFF. The V call is TRBV5-1, the J call TRBJ1-1; no clear D. V was pared by 0 bases and J by 8 bases, with 17 bases between. This CDR3 has 15 residues. Looked up from germline, CDR1 is SGHRS and CDR2 is YFSETQ.